What follows is one TCR beta chain and its context. Antigen specificity is unknown. From the germline J gene comes the end of the CDR3, since the read stops 3 residues before it. TCRdb keeps only in-frame clones here, not all; method: immunoSEQ multiplex PCR. The sample table sets out under 35,000 clones. The data were taken from a study of T cells in women clearing cervical HPV infection. As for the study in general: Case blood was drawn when the lesion was first found; control blood after infection became undetectable.

This CDR3 is built from 16 residues. Germline CDR1 is GTSNPN and CDR2 is SVGIG (reference sequence). Dot-blot hybridization genotyped cervical HPV amplified with MY09/MY11 PCR. Study observations and caveats: Repertoire richness, not evenness, was significantly elevated in CIN3+ cases versus controls.

The sequence was collected from a woman between 18 and 75 years old with a cervical HPV16 infection that either progressed to CIN3+ or cleared (not recorded which). Sequencing was done on a sample of blood buffy coat. The genes are TRBV30 and TRBJ2-2; D perhaps matches TRBD1 (6 bases). CDR3 DNA (partial): TGTGCCTGGAGTGCGTCCGGGACAACGGGTAATGAAAAG. It specifies CAWSASGTTGNEK. The full CDR3 protein is CAWSASGTTGNEKLFF. Full variable domain (missing parts from reference TRBV30 and TRBJ2-2): SQTIHQWPATLVQPVGSPLSLECTVEGTSNPNLYWYRQAAGRGLQLLFYSVGIGQISSEVPQNLSASRPQDRQFILSSKKLLLSDSGFYLCAWSASGTTGNEKLFFGEGSRLTVL.